The 6 T cell receptor beta chains presented below share a single source sample, sequenced in a study of blood T cell repertoires in COVID-19. Assay used: immunoSEQ multiplex PCR; TCRdb lists only in-frame clones, some missing. The table lists about 240,000 clones, about 86% of them singletons. The specimen sequenced was peripheral blood. The receptors derive from a woman between 25 and 40 years old who had recovered from COVID-19.

This chain uses TRBV11-2 with TRBJ2-1; TRBD2 matches at 12 bases. V trimming: 5 bases; J trimming: 10 bases; junction bases outside the gene matches: 9. The CDR3 has 15 residues. Germline V gene sequence: CDR1 SGHAT, CDR2 FQNNGV. CDR3 sequence: CASSKTSGGPNEQFF. CDR3 bases: TGTGCCAGCAGCAAGACTAGCGGGGGCCCGAACGAGCAGTTCTTC.

The DNA for the CDR3 is TGTGCCAGCAGAAGGACACACAGCGCCGGGGAGCTGTTTTTT. It is translated as CASRRTHSAGELFF. The chain combines TRBV6-5 with TRBJ2-2, with D maybe TRBD1 (5 bases). Between the trimmed V and J ends, which lost 6 bases and 6 bases, there was a span of 14 bases. The CDR3 is made up of 14 amino acids. Germline lookup yields CDR1 MNHEY and CDR2 SVGAGI.

The chain combines TRBV18 with TRBJ2-2; possible D gene TRBD1, 6 bases. CDR1 and CDR2 from the germline V gene are KGHSH and LQKENI. Trimming took 6 bases from V and 0 from J, leaving 17 bases between them. CDR3 size: 17 residues. Here the CDR3 reads CASSIIHRATNTGELFF. The CDR3, as DNA: TGTGCCAGCTCCATCATACACAGGGCTACGAACACCGGGGAGCTGTTTTTT.

CDR3 protein: CASSQANRGEAFF. The CDR3 DNA sequence: TGTGCCAGCAGCCAAGCCAATCGGGGGGAAGCTTTCTTT. The V and J genes are TRBV3-1 (or the pseudogene TRBV3-2) and TRBJ1-1, with D maybe TRBD1 (5 bases). V was trimmed by 1 base and J by 8 bases, leaving 11 bases between them. CDR3 length: 13 amino acids. Germline values: CDR1 LGHDT, CDR2 YNNKEL (reference sequence).

This clone was seen only once. In DNA form, the CDR3 reads TGTGCCTGGAGCGGGCCCGTGGCAGGGGGCGTTAGCTACACCTTC. Amino acids: CAWSGPVAGGVSYTF. The chain recombines TRBV30 with TRBJ1-2; 8 nucleotides line up with TRBD1. V gave up 3 bases and J gave up 9 bases; unmatched junction bases: 15. Germline loops: CDR1 GTSNPN, CDR2 SVGIG (reference sequence). The CDR3 is 15 residues long.

This clone showed up just a few times. V and J are TRBV6-5 and TRBJ2-3; D may be TRBD1 (5 bases). Trimming left V 6 bases short and J 0 bases short, with 13 bases between. CDR1 is MNHEY and CDR2 is SVGAGI in the germline V gene. The CDR3 length is 15 residues. The CDR3 loop is CASRWRQFSTDTQYF. The CDR3 DNA is TGTGCCAGCAGGTGGAGACAGTTTAGCACAGATACGCAGTATTTT.